What follows are 20 T cell receptor beta chains derived from one specimen sequenced in a study of regulatory T cells in long-lasting Graves disease. In building TCR beta libraries, iRepertoire HTBI primers were used together with Arm-PCR of CDR3 regions. TCRdb ran MiXCR on the multiplex PCR reads and lists one entry per CDR3 protein. The sample has around 430,000 distinct CDR3 sequences; less than 25% are singletons. Described time point: persistent/refractory GD, antithyroid drugs over 5 years with positive TRAb. Construction of the TCR library relied on RNA isolated from PBMCs. The sample was peripheral blood mononuclear cells (PBMCs), taken when the disease was refractory, from a patient treated with antithyroid drugs. These receptors were taken from a female donor with Graves disease.

The chain combines TRBV6-5 with TRBJ1-2, with 9 bases aligning to TRBD1. CDR1 and CDR2 from the germline V gene are MNHEY and SVGAGI. The V gene end was trimmed by 4 bases and the J gene end by 8 bases; junction bases not matched to a gene: 8. This CDR3 contains 14 residues. CDR3 protein: CASSSIGQGRGYTF. Here the CDR3 DNA reads TGTGCCAGCAGTTCCATCGGACAGGGGAGAGGCTACACCTTC.

This clonotype was found a few times. The chain employs TRBV28 and TRBJ1-4; D not certain. The CDR3 sequence is 15 residues long. The germline V and J ends were trimmed by 5 bases and 1 base, with 11 bases remaining between them. CDR1 MDHEN and CDR2 SYDVKM come from the germline V gene. This chain's CDR3 is CASSLLTGTNEKLFF. In DNA form, the CDR3 reads TGTGCCAGCAGTCTATTGACGGGAACTAATGAAAAACTGTTTTTT.

This clonotype has ten or more counts. The chain uses TRBV20-1 and TRBJ2-7, with 12 positions matching TRBD2. Germline-derived CDR1 and CDR2 are DFQATT and SNEGSKA (reference sequence). V lost 6 bases to trimming and J lost 2 bases; unmatched junction nucleotides: 5. CDR3 length: 14 residues. Here the CDR3 DNA reads TGCAGTGCGCGGACTAGCGGGAACACCTACGAGCAGTACTTC. Its protein is CSARTSGNTYEQYF.

This clonotype was seen a few times. V is TRBV5-1 and J is TRBJ1-2; TRBD1 matches at 7 bases. The CDR3 extends over 14 amino acids. The V and J ends lost 4 bases and 4 bases, in that order; junction bases with no gene match: 7. Per germline, CDR1 SGHRS and CDR2 YFSETQ. CDR3 region: CASSPRTGRYGYTF. The CDR3 nucleotides are TGCGCCAGCAGCCCACGGACAGGCCGCTATGGCTACACCTTC.

This clonotype was counted only a few times. This chain links TRBV7-3 with TRBJ1-5; no clear D. Trimming shortened V by 4 bases and J by 0 bases, and 16 bases separated the two germline ends. Looked up from germline, CDR1 is SGHTA and CDR2 is FQGTGA. The length of the CDR3 is 17 residues. This chain's CDR3 is CASSSLLRPHSNQPQHF. CDR3 DNA: TGTGCCAGCAGCTCCCTCCTTCGGCCTCATAGCAATCAGCCCCAGCATTTT.

In this sample, this clonotype turned up many times. The chain links TRBV10-3 to TRBJ2-2; 12 bases align to TRBD2. V gave up 0 bases and J gave up 7 bases; unmatched junction bases: 6. Germline values: CDR1 ENHRY, CDR2 SYGVKD. The CDR3 spans 17 residues. The CDR3 nucleotides read TGTGCCATCAGTGAGTCGAGGACTAGCGGGGTGAACGGGGAGCTGTTTTTT. The encoded protein is CAISESRTSGVNGELFF.

The V call is TRBV5-5, the J call TRBJ2-1; D perhaps matches TRBD1 (6 bases). This CDR3 region has 19 residues. Trimming left V 0 bases short and J 0 bases short, with 19 bases between. The germline gives CDR1 SGHKS, CDR2 YYEKEE (reference sequence). The CDR3 sequence: CASSLAPRQDASSYNEQFF. CDR3 in DNA: TGTGCCAGCAGCTTGGCCCCCCGACAGGACGCAAGCTCCTACAATGAGCAGTTCTTC.

The chain carries TRBV4-1 and TRBJ2-7, with TRBD2 matching over 13 bases. This CDR3 comprises 16 residues. V lost 5 bases and J lost 4; bases outside the gene matches: 8. Per germline, CDR1 MGHRA and CDR2 YSYEKL. The CDR3 DNA sequence: TGCGCCAGCAGCAAGGTACCGGGACTAGCGGGATACGAGCAGTACTTC. Translation gives CASSKVPGLAGYEQYF.

The chain recombines TRBV11-2 with TRBJ2-7, with unresolved D. This CDR3 spans 15 amino acids. Trimming shortened V by 5 bases and J by 0 bases, and 14 bases separated the two germline ends. The germline CDR1 and CDR2 sequences are SGHAT and FQNNGV. The CDR3 loop is CASSVADSDSYEQYF. As DNA, the CDR3 is TGTGCCAGCAGCGTCGCGGATTCAGACTCCTACGAGCAGTACTTC.

This rearrangement joins TRBV6-5 to TRBJ1-1, with 7 nucleotides matching TRBD1. The CDR3 extends over 16 amino acids. Germline CDR1 and CDR2: MNHEY and SVGAGI. V shed 1 base, J shed 6 bases, and the junction held 11 bases outside the gene matches. The CDR3 is CASSYWQGGKYAEAFF. The DNA of the CDR3 is TGTGCCAGCAGTTACTGGCAGGGGGGGAAGTATGCTGAAGCTTTCTTT.

This clonotype was detected only a few times. One base away lies a much larger clone, so this may be a sequencing read error. This chain connects TRBV28 to TRBJ2-4; possibly TRBD2 for D (5 bases). Germline V gives CDR1 MDHEN, CDR2 SYDVKM. The CDR3 spans 14 residues. CDR3: CASSPVLAKTIQYF. The CDR3 DNA sequence: TGTGCCAGCAGTCCCGTGCTAGCCAAAACCATTCAGTACTTC.

This clonotype was seen many times. The gene calls are TRBV6-1 and TRBJ2-7, with 8 nucleotides matching TRBD1. Germline-derived CDR1 and CDR2 are MNHNS and SASEGT. This CDR3 spans 13 amino acids. V trimming: 7 bases; J trimming: 3 bases; junction bases outside the gene matches: 5. Written as DNA, the CDR3 is TGTGCCAGCAAAACGACAGGGGACTACGAGCAGTACTTC. This encodes CASKTTGDYEQYF.

This clonotype was detected many times. The chain couples TRBV9 to TRBJ2-7; D is perhaps TRBD2 (5 bases). V was trimmed by 4 bases and J by 1 base, leaving 18 bases between them. Germline V gives CDR1 SGDLS, CDR2 YYNGEE. The CDR3 runs 16 residues. The CDR3 DNA is TGTGCCAGCAGCCTTGCCTCGGGGAGTACGTCCTACGAGCAGTACTTC. Its protein product is CASSLASGSTSYEQYF.

This clonotype has more than one count but fewer than ten. The chain uses TRBV5-1 and TRBJ1-1; D might be TRBD1 (6 bases). The germline CDR1 and CDR2 sequences are SGHRS and YFSETQ. The CDR3 sequence is 17 residues long. Between the trimmed V and J ends, which lost 3 bases and 4 bases, there was a span of 22 bases. The CDR3 DNA reads TGCGCCAGCAGCTGGGATGTTGTTCGGGGGCATGGCACTGAAGCTTTCTTT. Residues: CASSWDVVRGHGTEAFF.

This clonotype appeared many times. The gene calls are TRBV27 and TRBJ1-1; D gene ambiguous. V dropped 2 bases and J dropped 0 bases, with 10 bases sitting between them. The CDR3 extends over 15 amino acids. Germline V CDR1 and CDR2: MNHEY, SMNVEV (reference sequence). The CDR3 nucleotides read TGTGCCAGCAGTTTAGGCCGACGGTTGAACACTGAAGCTTTCTTT. This gives the protein CASSLGRRLNTEAFF.

This clonotype was recorded many times. The rearrangement links TRBV2 to TRBJ2-5; no reliable D call. CDR3 length: 11 amino acids. The germline V gene encodes CDR1 SNHLY and CDR2 FYNNEI. V lost 8 bases and J lost 4, with 8 bases in between. The CDR3 sequence is CASGAAETQYF. The CDR3 nucleotides are TGTGCCAGCGGCGCCGCAGAGACCCAGTACTTC.

This clonotype showed up many times. The chain has TRBV11-2 and TRBJ1-1; D gene ambiguous. The germline V gene encodes CDR1 SGHAT and CDR2 FQNNGV. V was clipped by 1 base and J by 7 bases, with 13 bases between them. This CDR3 spans 14 amino acids. The CDR3 spells CASSLVGSEGEAFF. Written as DNA, the CDR3 is TGTGCCAGCAGCTTAGTCGGGTCAGAAGGTGAAGCTTTCTTT. Full variable domain (outside the CDR3, taken from reference TRBV11-2 and TRBJ1-1): EAGVAQSPRYKIIEKRQSVAFWCNPISGHATLYWYQQILGQGPKLLIQFQNNGVVDDSQLPKDRFSAERLKGVDSTLKIQPAKLEDSAVYLCASSLVGSEGEAFFGQGTRLTVV.

This clonotype was detected a few times. The gene calls are TRBV2 and TRBJ2-2; D unclear. Trimming took off 11 bases at V and 1 base at J, with 11 bases between the two ends. Per the germline V gene, CDR1 is SNHLY and CDR2 is FYNNEI. The CDR3 extends over 13 amino acids. For the CDR3, the DNA is TGTGCCGGCGGAACGGAGAACACCGGGGAGCTGTTTTTT. Its protein is CAGGTENTGELFF.

The table lists this clonotype with a few counts. The genes are TRBV14 and TRBJ1-2; D not resolved. CDR3 length: 15 residues. V gave up 4 bases and J gave up 3 bases, with 15 bases separating them. Looked up from germline, CDR1 is SGHDN and CDR2 is FVKESK. The CDR3: CASSPYGSSYYGYTF. The CDR3 DNA reads TGTGCCAGCAGCCCCTACGGGTCATCTTACTATGGCTACACCTTC.

The rearrangement uses TRBV7-9 and TRBJ2-7, with D unresolved. Germline V gives CDR1 SEHNR, CDR2 FQNEAQ (reference sequence). V was cut by 5 bases and J by 1 base, with 9 bases left in between. The CDR3 spans 13 residues. The CDR3 here is CASSRAISYEQYF. CDR3 nucleotides: TGTGCCAGCAGCCGAGCGATTTCCTACGAGCAGTACTTC. The variable domain in full, with the rest retrieved from reference TRBV7-9 and TRBJ2-7, is DTGVSQNPRHKITKRGQNVTFRCDPISEHNRLYWYRQTLGQGPEFLTYFQNEAQLEKSRLLSDRFSAERPKGSFSTLEIQRTEQGDSAMYLCASSRAISYEQYFGPGTRLTVT.